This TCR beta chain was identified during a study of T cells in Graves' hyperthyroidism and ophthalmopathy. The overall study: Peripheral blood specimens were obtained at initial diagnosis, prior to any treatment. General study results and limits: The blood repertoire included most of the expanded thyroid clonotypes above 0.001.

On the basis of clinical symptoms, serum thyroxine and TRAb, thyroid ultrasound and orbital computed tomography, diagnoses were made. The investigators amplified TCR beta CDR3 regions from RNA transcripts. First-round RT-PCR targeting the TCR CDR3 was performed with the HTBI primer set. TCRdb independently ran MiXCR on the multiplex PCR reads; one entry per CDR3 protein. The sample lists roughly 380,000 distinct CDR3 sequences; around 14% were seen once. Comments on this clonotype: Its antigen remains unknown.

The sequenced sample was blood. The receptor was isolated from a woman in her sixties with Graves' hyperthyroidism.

The CDR3 DNA sequence: TGTGCCACCCTAGCGTTCCCCGGGGAGCTGTTTTTT. It encodes CATLAFPGELFF. The rearrangement links TRBV2 to TRBJ2-2, with a possible D match to TRBD2 (6 bases). The CDR3 covers 12 residues. V was cut by 10 bases and J by 6 bases, with 12 bases left in between. The germline V gene encodes CDR1 SNHLY and CDR2 FYNNEI. Combining the CDR3 with reference TRBV2 and TRBJ2-2 gives the whole variable domain EPEVTQTPSHQVTQMGQEVILRCVPISNHLYFYWYRQILGQKVEFLVSFYNNEISEKSEIFDDQFSVERPDGSNFTLKIRSTKLEDSAMYFCATLAFPGELFFGEGSRLTVL.